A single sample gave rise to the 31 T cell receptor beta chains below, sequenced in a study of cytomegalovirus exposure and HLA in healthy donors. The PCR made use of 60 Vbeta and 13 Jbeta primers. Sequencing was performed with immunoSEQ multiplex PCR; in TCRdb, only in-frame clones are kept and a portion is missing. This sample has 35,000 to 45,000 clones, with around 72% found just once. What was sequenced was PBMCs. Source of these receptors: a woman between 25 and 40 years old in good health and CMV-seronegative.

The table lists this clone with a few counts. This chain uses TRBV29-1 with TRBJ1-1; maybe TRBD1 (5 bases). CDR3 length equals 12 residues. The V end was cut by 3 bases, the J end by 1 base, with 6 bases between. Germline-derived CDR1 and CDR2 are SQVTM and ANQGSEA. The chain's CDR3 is CSVDTGNTEAFF. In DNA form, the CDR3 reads TGCAGCGTTGACACAGGGAACACTGAAGCTTTCTTT.

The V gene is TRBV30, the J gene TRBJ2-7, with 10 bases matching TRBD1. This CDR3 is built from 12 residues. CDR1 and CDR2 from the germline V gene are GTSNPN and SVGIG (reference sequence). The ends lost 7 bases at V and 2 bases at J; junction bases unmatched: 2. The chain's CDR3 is CASGQGAYEQYF. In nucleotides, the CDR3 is TGTGCCTCAGGACAGGGGGCCTACGAGCAGTACTTC. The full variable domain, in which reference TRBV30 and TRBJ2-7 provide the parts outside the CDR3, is SQTIHQWPATLVQPVGSPLSLECTVEGTSNPNLYWYRQAAGRGLQLLFYSVGIGQISSEVPQNLSASRPQDRQFILSSKKLLLSDSGFYLCASGQGAYEQYFGPGTRLTVT.

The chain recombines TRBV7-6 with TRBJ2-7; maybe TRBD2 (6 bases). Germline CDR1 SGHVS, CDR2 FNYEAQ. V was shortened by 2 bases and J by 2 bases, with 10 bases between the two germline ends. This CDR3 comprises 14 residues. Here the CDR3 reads CASSLSEGTYEQYF. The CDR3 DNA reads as TGTGCCAGCAGCTTATCGGAGGGCACCTACGAGCAGTACTTC. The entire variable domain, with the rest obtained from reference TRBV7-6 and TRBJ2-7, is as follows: GAGVSQSPRYKVTKRGQDVALRCDPISGHVSLYWYRQALGQGPEFLTYFNYEAQQDKSGLPNDRFSAERPEGSISTLTIQRTEQRDSAMYRCASSLSEGTYEQYFGPGTRLTVT.

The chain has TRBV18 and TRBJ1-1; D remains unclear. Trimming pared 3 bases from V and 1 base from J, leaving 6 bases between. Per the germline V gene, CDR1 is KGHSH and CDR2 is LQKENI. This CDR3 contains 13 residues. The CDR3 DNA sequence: TGTGCCAGCTCACCTCAGGAGAACACTGAAGCTTTCTTT. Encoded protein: CASSPQENTEAFF.

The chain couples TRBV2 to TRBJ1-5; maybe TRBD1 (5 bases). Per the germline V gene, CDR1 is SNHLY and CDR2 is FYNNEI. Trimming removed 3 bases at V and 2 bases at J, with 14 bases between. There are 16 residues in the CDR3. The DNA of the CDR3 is TGTGCCAGCAGTGATATAGGGGCGGGGGGCAATCAGCCCCAGCATTTT. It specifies CASSDIGAGGNQPQHF.

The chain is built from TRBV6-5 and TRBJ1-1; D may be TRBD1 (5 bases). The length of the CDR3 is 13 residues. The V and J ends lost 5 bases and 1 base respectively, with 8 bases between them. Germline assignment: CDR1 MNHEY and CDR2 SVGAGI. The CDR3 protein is CASSPTANTEAFF. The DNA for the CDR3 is TGTGCCAGCAGTCCGACAGCGAACACTGAAGCTTTCTTT.

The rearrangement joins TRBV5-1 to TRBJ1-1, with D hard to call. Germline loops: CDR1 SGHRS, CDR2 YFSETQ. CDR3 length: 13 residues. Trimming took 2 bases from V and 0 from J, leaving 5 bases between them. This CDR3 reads CASSFHMNTEAFF. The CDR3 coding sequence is TGCGCCAGCAGCTTTCACATGAACACTGAAGCTTTCTTT.

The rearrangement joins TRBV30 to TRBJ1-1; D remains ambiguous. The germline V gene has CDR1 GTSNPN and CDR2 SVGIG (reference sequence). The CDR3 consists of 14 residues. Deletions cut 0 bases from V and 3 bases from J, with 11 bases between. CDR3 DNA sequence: TGTGCCTGGAGTGTGCGGAGAAGCGACACTGAAGCTTTCTTT. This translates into CAWSVRRSDTEAFF.

CDR3 residues: CASSFRQGKPNTEAFF. The CDR3 bases are TGTGCCAGCAGCTTCCGACAGGGAAAACCGAACACTGAAGCTTTCTTT. J is TRBJ1-1 and V is TRBV7-9; 7 bases are shared with TRBD1. The germline V gene encodes CDR1 SEHNR and CDR2 FQNEAQ (reference sequence). The CDR3 contains 16 residues. Trimming took 3 bases from V and 1 from J; bases not matched to a gene: 8.

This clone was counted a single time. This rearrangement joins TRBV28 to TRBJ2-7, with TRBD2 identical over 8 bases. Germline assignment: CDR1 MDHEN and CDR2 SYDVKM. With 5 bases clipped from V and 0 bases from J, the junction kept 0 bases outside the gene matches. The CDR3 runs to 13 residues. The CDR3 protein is CASSTSGSYEQYF. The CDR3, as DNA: TGTGCCAGCAGTACTAGCGGCTCCTACGAGCAGTACTTC.

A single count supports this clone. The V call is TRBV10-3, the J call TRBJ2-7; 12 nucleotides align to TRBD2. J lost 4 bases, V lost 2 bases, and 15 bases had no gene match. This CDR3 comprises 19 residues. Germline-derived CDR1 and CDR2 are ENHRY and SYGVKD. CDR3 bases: TGTGCCATCAGTGAGGAGCTAGCGGGGGGGTTCGAAATTCGGTACGAGCAGTACTTC. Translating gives CAISEELAGGFEIRYEQYF.

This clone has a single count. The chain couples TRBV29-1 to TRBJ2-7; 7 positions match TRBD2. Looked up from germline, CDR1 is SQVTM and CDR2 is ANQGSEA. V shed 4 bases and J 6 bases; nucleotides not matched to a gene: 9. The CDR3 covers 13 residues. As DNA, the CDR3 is TGCAGCGTTGTGTGGGGGAGGGCGGTCGAGCAGTACTTC. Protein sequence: CSVVWGRAVEQYF.

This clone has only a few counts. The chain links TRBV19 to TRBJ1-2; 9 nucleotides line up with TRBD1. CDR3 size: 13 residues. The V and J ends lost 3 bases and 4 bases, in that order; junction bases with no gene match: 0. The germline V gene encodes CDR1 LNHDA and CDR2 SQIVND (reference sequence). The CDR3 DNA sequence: TGTGCCAGTAGTATGGGACAGGGCTATGGCTACACCTTC. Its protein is CASSMGQGYGYTF.

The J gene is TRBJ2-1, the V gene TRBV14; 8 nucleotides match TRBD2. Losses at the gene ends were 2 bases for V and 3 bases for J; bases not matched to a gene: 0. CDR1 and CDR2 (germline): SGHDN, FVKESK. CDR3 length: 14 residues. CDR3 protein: CASSQRGGYNEQFF. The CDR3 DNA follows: TGTGCCAGCAGCCAACGGGGGGGCTACAATGAGCAGTTCTTC.

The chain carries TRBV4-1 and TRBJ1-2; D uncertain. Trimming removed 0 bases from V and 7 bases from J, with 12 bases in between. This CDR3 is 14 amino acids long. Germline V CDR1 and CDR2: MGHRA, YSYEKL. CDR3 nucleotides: TGCGCCAGCAGCCAAGACAGATTAGCAATTGGCTACACCTTC. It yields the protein CASSQDRLAIGYTF.

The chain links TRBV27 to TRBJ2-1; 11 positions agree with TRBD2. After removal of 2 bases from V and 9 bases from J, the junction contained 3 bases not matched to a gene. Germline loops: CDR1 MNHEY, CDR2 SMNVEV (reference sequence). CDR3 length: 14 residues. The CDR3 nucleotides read TGTGCCAGCAGTTTAACTAGCGGGAGCATTGAGCAGTTCTTC. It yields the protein CASSLTSGSIEQFF.

This CDR3 reads CASSLDRKYEQYF. The DNA for the CDR3 is TGTGCCAGCAGCTTGGACAGAAAATACGAGCAGTACTTC. The chain recombines TRBV14 with TRBJ2-7, with D maybe TRBD1 (6 bases). The CDR3 length is 13 residues. Germline values: CDR1 SGHDN, CDR2 FVKESK. The germline V and J ends were trimmed by 5 bases and 4 bases, with 12 bases remaining between them.

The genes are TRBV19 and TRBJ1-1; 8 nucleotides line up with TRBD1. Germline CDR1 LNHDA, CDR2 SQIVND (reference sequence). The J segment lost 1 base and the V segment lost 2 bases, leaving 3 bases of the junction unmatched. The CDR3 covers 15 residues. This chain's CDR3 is CASSITGQGNTEAFF. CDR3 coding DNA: TGTGCCAGTAGTATAACCGGACAGGGGAACACTGAAGCTTTCTTT.

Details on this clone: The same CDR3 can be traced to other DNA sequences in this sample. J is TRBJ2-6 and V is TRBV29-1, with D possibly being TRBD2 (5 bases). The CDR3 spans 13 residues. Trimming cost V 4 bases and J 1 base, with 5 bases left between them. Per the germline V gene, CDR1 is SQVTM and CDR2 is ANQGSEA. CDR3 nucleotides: TGCAGCGTTGCGGGGTCTGGGGCCAACGTCCTGACTTTC. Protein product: CSVAGSGANVLTF.

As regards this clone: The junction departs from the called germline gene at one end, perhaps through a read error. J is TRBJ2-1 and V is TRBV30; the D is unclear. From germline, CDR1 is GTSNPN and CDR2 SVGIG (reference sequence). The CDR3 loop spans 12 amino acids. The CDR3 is CAWSVLSYERFF. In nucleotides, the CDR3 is TGTGCCTGGAGTGTACTGAGTTACGAGCGGTTCTTC.

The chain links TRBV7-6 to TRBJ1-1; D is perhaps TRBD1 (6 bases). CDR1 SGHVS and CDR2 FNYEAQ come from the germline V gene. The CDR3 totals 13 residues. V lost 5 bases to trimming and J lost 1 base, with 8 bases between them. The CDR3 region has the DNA TGTGCCAGCAGCCGACAGGAGAACACTGAAGCTTTCTTT. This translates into CASSRQENTEAFF.

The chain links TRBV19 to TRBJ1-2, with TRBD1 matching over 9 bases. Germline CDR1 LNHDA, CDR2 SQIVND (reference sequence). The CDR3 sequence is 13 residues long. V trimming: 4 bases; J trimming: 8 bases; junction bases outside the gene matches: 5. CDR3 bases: TGTGCCAGTAGTACCCGGACAGGGGAAGGCTACACCTTC. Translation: CASSTRTGEGYTF.

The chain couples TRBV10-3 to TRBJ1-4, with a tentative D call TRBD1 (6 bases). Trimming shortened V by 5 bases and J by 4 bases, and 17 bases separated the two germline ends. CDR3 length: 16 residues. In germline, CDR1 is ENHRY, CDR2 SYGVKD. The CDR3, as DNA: TGTGCCATCAGTCCCTCCGGGGGGCAGTTTAATGAAAAACTGTTTTTT. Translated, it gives CAISPSGGQFNEKLFF.

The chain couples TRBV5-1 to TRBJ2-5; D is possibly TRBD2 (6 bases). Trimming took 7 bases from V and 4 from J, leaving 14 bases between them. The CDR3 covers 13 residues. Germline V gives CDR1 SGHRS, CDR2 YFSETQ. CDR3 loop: CASFLAEGETQYF. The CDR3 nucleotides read TGCGCCAGCTTCCTCGCGGAGGGAGAGACCCAGTACTTC.

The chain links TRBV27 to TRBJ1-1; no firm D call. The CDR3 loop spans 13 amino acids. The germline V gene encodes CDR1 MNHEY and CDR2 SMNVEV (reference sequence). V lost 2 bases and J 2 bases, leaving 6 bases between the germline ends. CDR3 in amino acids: CASSLGGNTEAFF. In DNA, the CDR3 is TGTGCCAGCAGTTTAGGAGGTAACACTGAAGCTTTCTTT.

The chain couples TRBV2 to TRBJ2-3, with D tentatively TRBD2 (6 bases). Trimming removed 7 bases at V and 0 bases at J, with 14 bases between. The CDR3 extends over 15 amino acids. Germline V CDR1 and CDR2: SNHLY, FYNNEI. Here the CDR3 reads CASIIGGMSTDTQYF. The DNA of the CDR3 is TGTGCCAGCATAATAGGCGGGATGAGCACAGATACGCAGTATTTT.

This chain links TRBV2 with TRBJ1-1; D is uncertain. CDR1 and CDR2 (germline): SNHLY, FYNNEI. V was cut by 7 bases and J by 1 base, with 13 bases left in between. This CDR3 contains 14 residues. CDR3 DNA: TGTGCCAGCATTCGGGAAGATAAGAACACTGAAGCTTTCTTT. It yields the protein CASIREDKNTEAFF. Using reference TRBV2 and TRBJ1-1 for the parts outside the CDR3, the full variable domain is EPEVTQTPSHQVTQMGQEVILRCVPISNHLYFYWYRQILGQKVEFLVSFYNNEISEKSEIFDDQFSVERPDGSNFTLKIRSTKLEDSAMYFCASIREDKNTEAFFGQGTRLTVV.

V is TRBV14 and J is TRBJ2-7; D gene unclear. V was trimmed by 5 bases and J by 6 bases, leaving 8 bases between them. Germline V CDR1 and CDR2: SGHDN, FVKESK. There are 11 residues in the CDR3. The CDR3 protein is CASSEQSEQYF. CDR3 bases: TGTGCCAGCAGCGAACAAAGCGAGCAGTACTTC.

CDR3 amino acids: CASGFMTVGQETQYF. The CDR3 region has the DNA TGTGCCAGCGGATTTATGACTGTCGGCCAAGAGACCCAGTACTTC. The chain links TRBV7-9 to TRBJ2-5; no clear D. The CDR3 sequence is 15 residues long. The germline CDR1 and CDR2 sequences are SEHNR and FQNEAQ (reference sequence). The V end lost 8 bases, the J end lost 1 base, and 17 bases lay between the germline ends.

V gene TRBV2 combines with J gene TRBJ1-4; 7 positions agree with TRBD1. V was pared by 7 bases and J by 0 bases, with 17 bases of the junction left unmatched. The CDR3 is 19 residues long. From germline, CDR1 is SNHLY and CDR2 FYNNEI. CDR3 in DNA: TGTGCCAGCATCGAACGACCGACAGGGAAACTTGCAACTAATGAAAAACTGTTTTTT. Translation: CASIERPTGKLATNEKLFF.

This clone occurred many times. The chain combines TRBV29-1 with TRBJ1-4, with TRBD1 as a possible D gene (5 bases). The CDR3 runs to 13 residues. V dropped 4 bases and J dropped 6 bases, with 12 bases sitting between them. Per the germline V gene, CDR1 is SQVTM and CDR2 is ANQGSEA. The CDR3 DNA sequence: TGCAGCGTTGGCGGGGGTTCACATGAAAAACTGTTTTTT. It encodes CSVGGGSHEKLFF.